This T cell receptor (beta chain) derives from a study of CD8+ T cells in alopecia areata listed by TCRdb under 2018. For the study in its entirety: The treated patients took part in an open-label pilot trial in which moderate-to-severe alopecia areata was treated with oral tofacitinib at 5 to 10 mg twice daily. Scalp clonality was compared among normal scalp (n=4), patchy alopecia areata scalp (n=8), and alopecia totalis/universalis scalp (n=8). Patients received tofacitinib for 6 to 18 months and were then followed off drug for 6 months to check for delayed response and recurrence. High-throughput TCRbeta sequencing was used to examine T cell clonal expansion in alopecia areata in both the C3H/HeJ mouse model and human patients. Scalp tissue and sorted CD4+ and CD8+ peripheral blood T cells from patchy and totalis/universalis alopecia areata patients and from healthy controls were covered by human TCRbeta sequencing. For the treated patients, the SALT score, which quantifies what percentage of scalp surface area is affected, served as the measure of disease severity. Tofacitinib-treated patients had biopsies at baseline and at 4 and 24 weeks of treatment, with a later scalp biopsy in several patients. Amplification of TCRbeta CDR3 regions was done by immunoSEQ multiplex PCR using 35 Vbeta forward primers and 13 Jbeta reverse primers. RNA came from the PAXgene miRNA kit for fixed scalp, the miRNeasy kit for PBMCs, and the RNeasy kit for mouse skin. On the study overall, not on this receptor specifically: With tofacitinib, both scalp clonality and the number of expanded CD8+ clones among the top 100 scalp clones went down significantly. Because the treated cohort was small and had only one nonresponder, larger studies are needed to examine links between baseline CD8+ expansion and response. Scalp TCR repertoire analysis is complicated because resident alphabeta T cells in normal human skin are also sequenced, whereas mouse skin is dominated by gammadelta T cells. TCR sequences shared between patients were less clear than in mice, possibly partly because of HLA diversity in the patient population. Lesional scalp, especially in alopecia totalis/universalis, showed higher clonality and more expanded CD8+ clones than normal scalp, suggesting antigenic drive. Many expanded lesional clones persisted in scalp and blood during tofacitinib treatment, which may partly explain relapse after stopping treatment.

On this clone itself: Its antigen is currently not known. Base quality data are lacking; no much larger clone is found one base away.

The CDR3 numbers 12 residues from cysteine through phenylalanine. The only DNA kept is the CDR3, 36 bases in frame from the first base. Trimmed from V: 4 bases; trimmed from J: 4 bases; junction bases lacking a gene match: 0. The germline V gene provides CDR1 MNHNS and CDR2 SASEGT. The sample's time point label, decoded: around 4 weeks on oral tofacitinib. This sample's treatment or condition label indicates: oral pan-JAK inhibitor, 5-10 mg twice daily. Lesional scalp punch biopsies and peripheral blood were collected from alopecia areata patients. PBMCs were separated by density centrifugation and stained for CD3, CD4 and CD8, after which CD4+ and CD8+ T cells were sorted on a FACSAria. Library method: the immunoSEQ multiplex PCR assay. RNA was extracted from all samples and reverse transcribed into cDNA as template for TCR sequencing. First-strand cDNA was synthesized using SuperScript III with a 2:1 mix of oligo-dT and random hexamers. Amplification bias was assessed with a synthetic immune receptor repertoire, and residual bias was removed computationally. The original pipeline was this. Raw reads were preprocessed to remove errors, and CDR3 was defined according to IMGT conventions as the region from the conserved cysteine to phenylalanine. Clonality was calculated as 1 minus Shannon entropy normalized by log2 of the number of productive unique TCRs. Scalp TCRbeta sequences were cross-referenced with sorted blood CD4 and CD8 repertoires so that the CD4 or CD8 identity of scalp clones could be inferred. The table was pulled from immuneACCESS by TCRdb, which kept in-frame rearrangements only. Such tables lose some clones; where checked, under half of the loss comes from unresolved V genes, and the rest has no known cause. V and J calls and clone size are given by that table; D and trimming were obtained from the DNA. This sample comprises 120,000 or so clones, approximately 57% of them detected only once. Of the sample, around 5.4% is held by the ten largest clones.

Recombination connected TRBV6-1 to TRBJ1-2; a stretch of 7 junction bases matches TRBD1. Sequences were derived from CD4+ T cells sorted from blood, sampled at week 4, from a patient treated with tofacitinib. The sequence was obtained from a human donor with alopecia areata. The CDR3 reads as follows: CASSGTGYGYTF. The DNA sequence is TGTGCCAGCAGTGGGACAGGCTATGGCTACACCTTC.